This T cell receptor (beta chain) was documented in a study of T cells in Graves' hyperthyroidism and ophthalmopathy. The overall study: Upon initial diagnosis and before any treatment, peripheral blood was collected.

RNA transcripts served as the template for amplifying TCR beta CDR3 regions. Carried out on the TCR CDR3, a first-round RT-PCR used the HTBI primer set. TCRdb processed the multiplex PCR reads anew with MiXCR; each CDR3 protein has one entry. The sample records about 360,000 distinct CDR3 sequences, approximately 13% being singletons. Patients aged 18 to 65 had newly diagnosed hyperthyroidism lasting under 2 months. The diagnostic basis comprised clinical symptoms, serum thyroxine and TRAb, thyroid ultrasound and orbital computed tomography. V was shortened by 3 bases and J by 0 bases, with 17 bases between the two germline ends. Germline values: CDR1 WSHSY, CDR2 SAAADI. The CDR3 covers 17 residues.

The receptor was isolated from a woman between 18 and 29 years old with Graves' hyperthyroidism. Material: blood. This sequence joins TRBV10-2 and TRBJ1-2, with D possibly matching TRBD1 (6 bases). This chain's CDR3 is CASSETPGGHPNYGYTF. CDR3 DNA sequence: TGCGCCAGCAGTGAAACTCCGGGGGGGCATCCTAACTATGGCTACACCTTC.